This TCR beta chain was profiled in a study of cytomegalovirus exposure and HLA in healthy donors. Remarks on this clone: Its antigen is unknown.

After removal of 4 bases from V and 3 bases from J, the junction contained 6 bases not matched to a gene. Germline-derived CDR1 and CDR2 are SNHLY and FYNNEI. This CDR3 has 16 amino acids. The PCR used 60 Vbeta and 13 Jbeta primers. The assay was immunoSEQ multiplex PCR, and TCRdb's table has in-frame clones only and misses some. Here the sample spans roughly 150,000 clones, around 80% being singletons. Study observations and caveats: Diagnosis of cytomegalovirus status made by the classifier reportedly showed high specificity and sensitivity. Highest at DRB1 and lowest at HLA-C, TCR association rates differed among HLA loci in a later analysis. There were some public TCRs occurring in many donors, but most TCR sequences were rare. Previously analyzed data showed that most TCR beta V segments were productive at a frequency of about 87% or about 30%.

The V gene is TRBV2, the J gene TRBJ2-2, with TRBD2 matching 9 bases. The sample comprised PBMCs. This receptor was obtained from a man between 18 and 35 years old in good health and CMV-seropositive. The CDR3 DNA is TGTGCCAGCAGTGGCTCTAGCGGGACCCACACCGGGGAGCTGTTTTTT. Translation gives CASSGSSGTHTGELFF.